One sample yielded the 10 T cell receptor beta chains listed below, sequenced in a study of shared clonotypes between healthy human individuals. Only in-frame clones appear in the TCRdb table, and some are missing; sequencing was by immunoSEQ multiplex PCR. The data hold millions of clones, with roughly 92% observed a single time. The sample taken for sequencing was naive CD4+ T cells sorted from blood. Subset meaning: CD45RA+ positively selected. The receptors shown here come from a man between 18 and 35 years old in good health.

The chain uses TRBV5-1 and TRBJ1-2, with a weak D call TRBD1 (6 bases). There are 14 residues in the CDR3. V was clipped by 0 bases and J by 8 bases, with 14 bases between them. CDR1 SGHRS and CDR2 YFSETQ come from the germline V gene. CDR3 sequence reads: CASSLAGQSRGYTF. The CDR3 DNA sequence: TGCGCCAGCAGCTTGGCCGGACAGTCAAGGGGCTACACCTTC. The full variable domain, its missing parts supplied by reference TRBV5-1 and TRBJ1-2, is KAGVTQTPRYLIKTRGQQVTLSCSPISGHRSVSWYQQTPGQGLQFLFEYFSETQRNKGNFPGRFSGRQFSNSRSEMNVSTLELGDSALYLCASSLAGQSRGYTFGSGTRLTVV.

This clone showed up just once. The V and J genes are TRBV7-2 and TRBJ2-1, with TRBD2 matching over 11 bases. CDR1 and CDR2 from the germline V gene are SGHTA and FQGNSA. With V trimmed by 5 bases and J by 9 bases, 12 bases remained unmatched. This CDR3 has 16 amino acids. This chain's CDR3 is CASSPFSGRAQSEQFF. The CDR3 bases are TGTGCCAGCAGCCCATTTAGCGGGAGGGCCCAGAGTGAGCAGTTCTTC.

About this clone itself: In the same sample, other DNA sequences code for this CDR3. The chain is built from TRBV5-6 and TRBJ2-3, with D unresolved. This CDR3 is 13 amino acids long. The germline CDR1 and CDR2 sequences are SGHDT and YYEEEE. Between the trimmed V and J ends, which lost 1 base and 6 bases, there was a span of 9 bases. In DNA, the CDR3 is TGTGCCAGCAGCTTGACCGGGCCCGATACGCAGTATTTT. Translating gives CASSLTGPDTQYF.

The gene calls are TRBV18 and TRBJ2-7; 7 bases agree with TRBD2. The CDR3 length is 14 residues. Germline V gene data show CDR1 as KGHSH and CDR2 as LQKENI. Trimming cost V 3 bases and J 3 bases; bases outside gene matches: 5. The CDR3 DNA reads TGTGCCAGCTCACCGGGAGGGATCGGCTACGAGCAGTACTTC. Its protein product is CASSPGGIGYEQYF.

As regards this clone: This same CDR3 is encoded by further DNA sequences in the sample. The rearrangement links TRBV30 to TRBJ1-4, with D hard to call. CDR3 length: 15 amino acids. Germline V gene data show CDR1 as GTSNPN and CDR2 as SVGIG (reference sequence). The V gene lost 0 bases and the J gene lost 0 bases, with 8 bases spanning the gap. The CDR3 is CAWSVGGSTNEKLFF. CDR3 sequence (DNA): TGTGCCTGGAGTGTAGGAGGCTCAACTAATGAAAAACTGTTTTTT.

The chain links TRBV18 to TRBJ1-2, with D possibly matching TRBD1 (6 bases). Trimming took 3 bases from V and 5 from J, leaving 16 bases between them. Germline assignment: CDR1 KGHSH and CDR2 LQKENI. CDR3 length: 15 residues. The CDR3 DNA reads TGTGCCAGCTCACCCATAGCAGGGGAGCTTTATGGCTACACCTTC. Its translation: CASSPIAGELYGYTF.

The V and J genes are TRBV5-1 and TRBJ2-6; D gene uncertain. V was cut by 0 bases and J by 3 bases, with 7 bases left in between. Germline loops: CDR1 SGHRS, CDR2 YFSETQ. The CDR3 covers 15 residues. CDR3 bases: TGCGCCAGCAGCTTGGATGGTCTTGGGGCCAACGTCCTGACTTTC. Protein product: CASSLDGLGANVLTF.

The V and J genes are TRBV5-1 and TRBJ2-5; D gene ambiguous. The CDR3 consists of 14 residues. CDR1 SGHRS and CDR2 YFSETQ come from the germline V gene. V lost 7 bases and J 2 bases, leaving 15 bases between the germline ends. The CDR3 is CASCRWGGQETQYF. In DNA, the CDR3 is TGCGCCAGCTGCCGTTGGGGTGGGCAAGAGACCCAGTACTTC.

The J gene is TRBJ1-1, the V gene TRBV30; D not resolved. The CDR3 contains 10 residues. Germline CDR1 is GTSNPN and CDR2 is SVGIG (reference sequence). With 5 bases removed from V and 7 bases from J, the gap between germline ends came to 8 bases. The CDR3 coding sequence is TGTGCCTGGGCTCGGGTTGAAGCTTTCTTT. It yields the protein CAWARVEAFF.

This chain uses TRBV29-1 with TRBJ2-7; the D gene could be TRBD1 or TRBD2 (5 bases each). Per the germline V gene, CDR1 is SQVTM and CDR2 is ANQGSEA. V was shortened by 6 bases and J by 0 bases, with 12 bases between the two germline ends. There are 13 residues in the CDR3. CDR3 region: CSVTGTLSYEQYF. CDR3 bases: TGCAGCGTGACCGGGACGCTCTCCTACGAGCAGTACTTC.